The 30 T cell receptor beta chains below come from one sample, sequenced in a study of shared clonotypes between healthy human individuals. Here immunoSEQ multiplex PCR was the method, and the copy in TCRdb shows in-frame clones only, minus some. Here the sample spans 2.3 million or so clones, 80% to 95% being singletons. The sequenced sample consisted of naive CD4+ T cells from PBMCs. This sample's subset: CD45RA+ positively selected. All receptors come from a man aged 18 to 29 in good health. Some clones in this sample may be carry-over from other donors' samples.

The chain combines TRBV30 with TRBJ2-5, with D perhaps TRBD1 or TRBD2 (7 bases each). The CDR3 runs to 15 residues. Trimming shortened V by 5 bases and J by 5 bases, and 21 bases separated the two germline ends. Germline V CDR1 and CDR2: GTSNPN, SVGIG (reference sequence). For the CDR3, the DNA is TGTGCCTGGGACCCAGGGGGAGGGCCCGGGGAGACCCAGTACTTC. Protein: CAWDPGGGPGETQYF. Looking up the rest from reference TRBV30 and TRBJ2-5 gives the full variable domain: SQTIHQWPATLVQPVGSPLSLECTVEGTSNPNLYWYRQAAGRGLQLLFYSVGIGQISSEVPQNLSASRPQDRQFILSSKKLLLSDSGFYLCAWDPGGGPGETQYFGPGTRLLVL.

The rearrangement joins TRBV6-5 to TRBJ2-2; D is perhaps TRBD1 (6 bases). The germline CDR1 and CDR2 sequences are MNHEY and SVGAGI. The V end lost 7 bases, the J end lost 2 bases, and 11 bases lay between the germline ends. There are 14 residues in the CDR3. The chain's CDR3 is CASMMTGNTGELFF. The CDR3 DNA reads TGTGCCAGCATGATGACAGGAAACACCGGGGAGCTGTTTTTT.

The gene calls are TRBV6-1 and TRBJ2-5; D remains unclear. The CDR3 has 18 residues. Germline V gene data show CDR1 as MNHNS and CDR2 as SASEGT. V lost 3 bases to trimming and J lost 4 bases, with 24 bases between them. In DNA, the CDR3 is TGTGCCAGCAGTGATTCGAAAAGCCGGGCCTCCTGGGTAGAGACCCAGTACTTC. Its protein is CASSDSKSRASWVETQYF.

In this sample, this clone turned up once. The rearrangement joins TRBV13 to TRBJ1-3; D may be TRBD1 (5 bases). Germline V CDR1 and CDR2: PRHDT, FYEKMQ (reference sequence). V lost 0 bases and J lost 4, with 10 bases in between. The CDR3 covers 15 residues. CDR3 sequence reads: CASSLGGTEGNTIYF. The CDR3 coding sequence is TGTGCCAGCAGCTTAGGAGGGACCGAGGGAAACACCATATATTTT.

The rearrangement uses TRBV7-2 and TRBJ2-3, with 7 bases identical to TRBD1. The CDR3 covers 15 residues. CDR1 and CDR2 (germline): SGHTA, FQGNSA. Trimming took 5 bases from V and 5 from J; bases not matched to a gene: 10. The CDR3 reads CASSRQQGHQDTQYF. The CDR3, as DNA: TGTGCCAGCAGCCGTCAACAGGGGCATCAAGATACGCAGTATTTT. Full variable domain (outside the CDR3, taken from reference TRBV7-2 and TRBJ2-3): GAGVSQSPSNKVTEKGKDVELRCDPISGHTALYWYRQSLGQGLEFLIYFQGNSAPDKSGLPSDRFSAERTGGSVSTLTIQRTQQEDSAVYLCASSRQQGHQDTQYFGPGTRLTVL.

V is TRBV2 and J is TRBJ2-7; 8 bases are shared with TRBD2. V was clipped by 1 base and J by 9 bases; unmatched bases: 11. Germline loops: CDR1 SNHLY, CDR2 FYNNEI. The CDR3 loop spans 15 amino acids. The CDR3 DNA reads TGTGCCAGCAGTGAAGGCCCGGGGGGGAGTGTGGGGCAGTACTTC. This sequence encodes CASSEGPGGSVGQYF.

V usage is TRBV18 and J usage is TRBJ2-3, with 8 bases matching TRBD2. Germline loops: CDR1 KGHSH, CDR2 LQKENI. This CDR3 contains 16 residues. V dropped 2 bases and J dropped 2; count of bases not matched to a gene: 6. The CDR3, as DNA: TGTGCCAGCTCACCATTCACTAGCGGACACACAGATACGCAGTATTTT. Translation: CASSPFTSGHTDTQYF. Using reference TRBV18 and TRBJ2-3 for the parts outside the CDR3, the full variable domain is NAGVMQNPRHLVRRRGQEARLRCSPMKGHSHVYWYRQLPEEGLKFMVYLQKENIIDESGMPKERFSAEFPKEGPSILRIQQVVRGDSAAYFCASSPFTSGHTDTQYFGPGTRLTVL.

The J gene is TRBJ2-1, the V gene TRBV4-2; D is uncertain. CDR3 length: 14 amino acids. V was cut by 0 bases and J by 8 bases, with 11 bases left in between. CDR1 is LGHNA and CDR2 is YNFKEQ in the germline V gene. This chain's CDR3 is CASSQDPSGDEQFF. CDR3 coding DNA: TGTGCCAGCAGCCAAGATCCATCGGGTGATGAGCAGTTCTTC.

This chain connects TRBV7-3 to TRBJ2-1; no clear D gene. Between the trimmed V and J ends, which lost 5 bases and 9 bases, there was a span of 11 bases. The CDR3 extends over 12 amino acids. Germline V gives CDR1 SGHTA, CDR2 FQGTGA. The CDR3 loop is CASSAGWGEQFF. The DNA for the CDR3 is TGTGCCAGCAGCGCAGGATGGGGTGAGCAGTTCTTC.

CDR3 DNA: TGTGCCAGCAGCCGCCGGGCGGAGGGGCCCTACGAGCAGTACTTC. This translates into CASSRRAEGPYEQYF. The V gene is TRBV11-2, the J gene TRBJ2-7, with D maybe TRBD2 (6 bases). The CDR3 consists of 15 residues. Between the trimmed V and J ends, which lost 5 bases and 2 bases, there was a span of 16 bases. Germline loops: CDR1 SGHAT, CDR2 FQNNGV. The whole variable domain, remainder taken from reference TRBV11-2 and TRBJ2-7, is EAGVAQSPRYKIIEKRQSVAFWCNPISGHATLYWYQQILGQGPKLLIQFQNNGVVDDSQLPKDRFSAERLKGVDSTLKIQPAKLEDSAVYLCASSRRAEGPYEQYFGPGTRLTVT.

The rearrangement uses TRBV28 and TRBJ1-1; TRBD1 is a possible D gene (6 bases). Germline CDR1 is MDHEN and CDR2 is SYDVKM. This CDR3 contains 15 residues. With 5 bases removed from V and 4 bases from J, the gap between germline ends came to 17 bases. The CDR3: CASSTLTGLGTEAFF. The DNA for the CDR3 is TGTGCCAGCAGTACCCTTACAGGGCTTGGCACTGAAGCTTTCTTT.

The chain has TRBV5-4 and TRBJ1-1; D remains ambiguous. Trimming took 4 bases from V and 6 from J, leaving 7 bases between them. The germline V gene encodes CDR1 SGHNT and CDR2 YYREEE (reference sequence). CDR3 length: 11 residues. CDR3 DNA sequence: TGTGCCAGCAGCCAACATTCTGAAGCTTTCTTT. This translates into CASSQHSEAFF.

The gene calls are TRBV7-2 and TRBJ1-2, with D maybe TRBD1 (5 bases). This CDR3 is built from 17 residues. The V gene's germline CDR1 is SGHTA and CDR2 FQGNSA. Trimming stripped 5 bases from V and 4 bases from J, with 23 bases between. The CDR3 DNA reads TGTGCCAGCAGCCAGCCCAATCGGGGGGGGGAGTTCTATGGCTACACCTTC. Translating gives CASSQPNRGGEFYGYTF. Variable domain in full (rest from reference TRBV7-2 and TRBJ1-2): GAGVSQSPSNKVTEKGKDVELRCDPISGHTALYWYRQSLGQGLEFLIYFQGNSAPDKSGLPSDRFSAERTGGSVSTLTIQRTQQEDSAVYLCASSQPNRGGEFYGYTFGSGTRLTVV.

Of note for this clone: Other nucleotide sequences in the sample specify the same CDR3. The chain carries TRBV28 and TRBJ2-6; D unclear. The V gene's germline CDR1 is MDHEN and CDR2 SYDVKM. This CDR3 region has 15 residues. The ends were cut back, 2 bases at V and 2 bases at J, with 7 bases in the middle. CDR3: CASSLGVPGANVLTF. In nucleotides, the CDR3 is TGTGCCAGCAGTTTAGGGGTCCCTGGGGCCAACGTCCTGACTTTC.

The chain recombines TRBV18 with TRBJ2-5, with TRBD2 matching 8 bases. The V gene end was trimmed by 3 bases and the J gene end by 3 bases; junction bases not matched to a gene: 6. This CDR3 is built from 15 residues. The germline CDR1 and CDR2 sequences are KGHSH and LQKENI. The CDR3 is CASSPLPGGKETQYF. The CDR3, as DNA: TGTGCCAGCTCACCCCTTCCGGGGGGGAAAGAGACCCAGTACTTC.

The J gene is TRBJ1-6, the V gene TRBV6-5; D perhaps matches TRBD1 (5 bases). The CDR3 runs to 14 residues. CDR1 and CDR2 (germline): MNHEY, SVGAGI. Trimming removed 2 bases from V and 9 bases from J, with 11 bases in between. CDR3 coding DNA: TGTGCCAGCAGTTACCAGGGAGAGGGTTCACCCCTCCACTTT. The encoded protein is CASSYQGEGSPLHF.

The table lists this clone with a count of one. The J gene is TRBJ1-5, the V gene TRBV28, with a weak D call TRBD1 (5 bases). This CDR3 region has 17 residues. V lost 2 bases and J lost 4, with 18 bases in between. In germline, CDR1 is MDHEN, CDR2 SYDVKM. For the CDR3, the DNA is TGTGCCAGCAGTTTACGGACCGGGGCCCGCGGGAATCAGCCCCAGCATTTT. Amino acid sequence: CASSLRTGARGNQPQHF.

The rearrangement joins TRBV7-9 to TRBJ1-4; no clear D gene. V lost 1 base, J lost 8 bases, and 17 bases lay in between. The CDR3 runs 16 residues. Germline CDR1 and CDR2: SEHNR and FQNEAQ (reference sequence). The CDR3 spells CASSLGVGGIAEKLFF. The CDR3 bases are TGTGCCAGCAGCTTAGGAGTCGGAGGCATAGCGGAAAAACTGTTTTTT.

The V and J genes are TRBV5-4 and TRBJ2-7; TRBD2 aligns across 8 bases. This CDR3 spans 13 amino acids. Germline trimming cut 10 bases from V and 2 bases from J; bases unmatched to any gene: 8. CDR1 and CDR2 (germline): SGHNT, YYREEE (reference sequence). The CDR3 region has the DNA TGTGCCTCTTCGACTAGCGCCACCTACGAGCAGTACTTC. This encodes CASSTSATYEQYF.

The V call is TRBV5-6, the J call TRBJ2-1, with TRBD1 as a possible D gene (5 bases). This CDR3 is 11 amino acids long. Germline V gene lookup returns CDR1 SGHDT and CDR2 YYEEEE. Trimming left V 4 bases short and J 8 bases short, with 7 bases between. CDR3 sequence reads: CASSRTHEQFF. DNA of the CDR3: TGTGCCAGCAGCCGGACACATGAGCAGTTCTTC.

The V and J genes are TRBV9 and TRBJ2-2; possible D gene TRBD2, 6 bases. Germline values: CDR1 SGDLS, CDR2 YYNGEE. V lost 1 base and J lost 4, with 8 bases in between. The CDR3 contains 14 residues. The CDR3 region has the DNA TGTGCCAGCAGCGTAATAGCGGCCACCGGGGAGCTGTTTTTT. It encodes CASSVIAATGELFF.

For this clone: One end of the junction does not line up with germline, which may come from a read error. The chain has TRBV5-1 and TRBJ1-3; the D is unclear. Germline values: CDR1 SGHRS, CDR2 YFSETQ. The CDR3 spans 12 residues. DNA for the CDR3: TGCGCCAGCAGCCGGGTTGGAGACACCATATATTTT. It specifies CASSRVGDTIYF.

The chain joins TRBV7-2 to TRBJ1-1; 10 bases line up with TRBD1. This CDR3 region has 16 residues. Germline-derived CDR1 and CDR2 are SGHTA and FQGNSA. The ends lost 5 bases at V and 4 bases at J; junction bases unmatched: 10. CDR3 DNA sequence: TGTGCCAGCAGCATCTGGACAGGGGGGTTAGGCACTGAAGCTTTCTTT. Translation: CASSIWTGGLGTEAFF.

The chain recombines TRBV6-5 with TRBJ2-1; D is ambiguous. The CDR3 is 13 amino acids. The V and J ends lost 1 base and 7 bases respectively, with 8 bases between them. The germline CDR1 and CDR2 sequences are MNHEY and SVGAGI. In DNA, the CDR3 is TGTGCCAGCAGTTACTGGGCAGGAAATGAGCAGTTCTTC. Protein sequence: CASSYWAGNEQFF.

Regarding this clone: The same CDR3 can be traced to other DNA sequences in this sample. The chain employs TRBV28 and TRBJ1-5; 9 bases match TRBD1. Germline loops: CDR1 MDHEN, CDR2 SYDVKM. The CDR3 extends over 15 amino acids. J gave up 4 bases and V 5 bases, and 6 bases lay outside the gene matches. The CDR3 region has the DNA TGTGCCAGCAGTATACAGGGGGCGCGGAATCAGCCCCAGCATTTT. Residues: CASSIQGARNQPQHF.

The chain recombines TRBV7-8 with TRBJ2-1; 12 bases agree with TRBD2. CDR1 is SGHVS and CDR2 is FQNEAQ in the germline V gene. The CDR3 consists of 16 residues. With 5 bases clipped from V and 3 bases from J, the junction kept 5 bases outside the gene matches. CDR3 in DNA: TGTGCCAGCAGCAAGGGACTAGCGGGCCACTACAATGAGCAGTTCTTC. Amino acid sequence: CASSKGLAGHYNEQFF.

The chain carries TRBV7-6 and TRBJ2-7; 9 bases agree with TRBD1. Germline trimming cut 3 bases from V and 6 bases from J; bases unmatched to any gene: 15. The CDR3 spans 17 residues. Per germline, CDR1 SGHVS and CDR2 FNYEAQ. CDR3: CASSFSPPGTGQAEQYF. In nucleotides, the CDR3 is TGTGCCAGCAGCTTTTCTCCACCCGGGACAGGGCAGGCCGAGCAGTACTTC.

This clone showed up just once. The rearrangement uses TRBV5-1 and TRBJ2-5; D gene unclear. Germline assignment: CDR1 SGHRS and CDR2 YFSETQ. Trimming took off 0 bases at V and 5 bases at J, with 14 bases between the two ends. There are 15 residues in the CDR3. CDR3: CASSLEFLDSETQYF. CDR3 in DNA: TGCGCCAGCAGCTTGGAGTTCCTAGATAGCGAGACCCAGTACTTC.

This clone was detected only once. The sample has other DNA sequences that encode this CDR3 too. This rearrangement joins TRBV5-1 to TRBJ1-1; D perhaps matches TRBD1 (5 bases). The CDR3 runs 15 residues. V was cut by 0 bases and J by 5 bases, with 14 bases left in between. Germline assignment: CDR1 SGHRS and CDR2 YFSETQ. The CDR3 sequence: CASSLGQGLGTEAFF. The CDR3 DNA reads as TGCGCCAGCAGCTTGGGTCAGGGATTAGGAACTGAAGCTTTCTTT.

A remark on this clone: The junction differs from germline at one of its ends, possibly a read error. The CDR3: CASSESGRTNF. CDR3 coding DNA: TGTGCCAGCAGTGAAAGCGGGAGGACTAACTTC. The chain links TRBV2 to TRBJ2-5; 9 positions agree with TRBD2. The CDR3 consists of 11 residues. Germline V gene lookup returns CDR1 SNHLY and CDR2 FYNNEI. Drawing the rest from reference TRBV2 and TRBJ2-5, the complete variable domain is EPEVTQTPSHQVTQMGQEVILRCVPISNHLYFYWYRQILGQKVEFLVSFYNNEISEKSEIFDDQFSVERPDGSNFTLKIRSTKLEDSAMYFCASSESGRTNFGPGTRLLVL.